This T cell receptor (beta chain) originates from a study of T cell responses to AZD1222 COVID-19 vaccine. Notes on the study in general: Reportedly, close to half of spike-specific TCRs are directed against unmutated variant regions. Repertoires were collected only later (after the peak T cell response had occurred). Clonal diversity was possibly underestimated, and white British individuals and females predominated among donors.

Germline V gene sequence: CDR1 SGHAT, CDR2 FQDESV (reference sequence). Germline trimming cut 1 base from V and 2 bases from J; bases unmatched to any gene: 4. The length of the CDR3 is 16 residues. Method: immunoSEQ multiplex PCR; TCRdb's copy keeps in-frame clones and lacks some. The data contain under 110,000 clones, 90% of them singletons. On this clone: Antigen: not known.

Sample: peripheral blood, taken 28 days after the second AZD1222 dose. The chain employs TRBV11-1 and TRBJ2-3, with 9 bases matching TRBD2. The clonotype comes from an adult who received the AZD1222 COVID-19 vaccine. CDR3 in DNA: TGTGCCAGCAGCTTAGAGGGACTAGCCTACACAGATACGCAGTATTTT. Its translation is CASSLEGLAYTDTQYF.